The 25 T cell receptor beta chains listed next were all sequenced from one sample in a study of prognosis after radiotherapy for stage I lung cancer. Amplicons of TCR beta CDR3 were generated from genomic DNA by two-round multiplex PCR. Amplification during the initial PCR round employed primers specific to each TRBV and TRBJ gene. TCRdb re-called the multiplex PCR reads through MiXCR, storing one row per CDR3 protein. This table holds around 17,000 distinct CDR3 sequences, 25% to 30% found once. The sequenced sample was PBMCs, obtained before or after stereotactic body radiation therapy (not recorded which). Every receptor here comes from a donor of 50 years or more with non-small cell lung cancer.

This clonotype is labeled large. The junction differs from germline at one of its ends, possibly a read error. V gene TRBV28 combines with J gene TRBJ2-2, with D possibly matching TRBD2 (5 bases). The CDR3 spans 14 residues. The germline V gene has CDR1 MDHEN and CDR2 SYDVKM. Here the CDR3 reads CASSSGKWAGELFF. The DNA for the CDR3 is TGCGCCAGCAGCTCCGGGAAGTGGGCCGGGGAGCTGTTTTTT. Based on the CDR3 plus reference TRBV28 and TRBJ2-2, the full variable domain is DVKVTQSSRYLVKRTGEKVFLECVQDMDHENMFWYRQDPGLGLRLIYFSYDVKMKEKGDIPEGYSVSREKKERFSLILESASTNQTSMYLCASSSGKWAGELFFGEGSRLTVL.

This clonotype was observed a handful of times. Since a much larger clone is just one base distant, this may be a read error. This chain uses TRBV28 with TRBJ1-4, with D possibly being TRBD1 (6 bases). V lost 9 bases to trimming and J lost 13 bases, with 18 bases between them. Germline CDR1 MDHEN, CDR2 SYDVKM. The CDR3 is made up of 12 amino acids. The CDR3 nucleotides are TGTGCCAGTGGTCGCTTGAGGGGGGGACTGTTTTTT. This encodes CASGRLRGGLFF.

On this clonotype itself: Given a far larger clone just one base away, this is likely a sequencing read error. CDR3 bases: TGTGCCAGCAGTGAATGGGCCCGCTCGACTGGGCAGCAGTACTTC. Translated, it gives CASSEWARSTGQQYF. The chain couples TRBV6-4 to TRBJ2-7; D is uncertain. The germline gives CDR1 MRHNA, CDR2 SNTAGT. The CDR3 spans 15 residues. Trimming stripped 3 bases from V and 8 bases from J, with 20 bases between.

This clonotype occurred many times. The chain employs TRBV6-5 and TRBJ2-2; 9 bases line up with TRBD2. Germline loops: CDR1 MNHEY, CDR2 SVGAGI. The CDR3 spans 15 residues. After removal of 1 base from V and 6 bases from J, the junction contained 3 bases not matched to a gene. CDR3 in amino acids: CASSYWLAGSGELFF. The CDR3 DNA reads TGTGCCAGCAGTTACTGGCTAGCGGGATCCGGGGAGCTGTTTTTT.

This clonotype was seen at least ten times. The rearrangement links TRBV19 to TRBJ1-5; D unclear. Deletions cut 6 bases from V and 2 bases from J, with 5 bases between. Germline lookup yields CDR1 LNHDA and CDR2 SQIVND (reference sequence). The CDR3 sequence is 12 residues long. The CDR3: CASRVGNQPQHF. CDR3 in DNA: TGTGCCAGTAGAGTAGGCAATCAGCCCCAGCATTTT.

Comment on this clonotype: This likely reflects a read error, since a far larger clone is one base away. The CDR3 protein is CASSPGGGLAGSNEQYF. The CDR3 coding sequence is TGTGCCAGCAGCCCCGGAGGGGGACTAGCGGGAAGTAATGAGCAGTACTTC. The chain is built from TRBV3-1 and TRBJ2-7, with 13 nucleotides matching TRBD2. The CDR3 is made up of 17 amino acids. Germline CDR1 reads LGHDT; CDR2 reads YNNKEL (reference sequence). Trimming cost V 4 bases and J 7 bases; bases outside gene matches: 13.

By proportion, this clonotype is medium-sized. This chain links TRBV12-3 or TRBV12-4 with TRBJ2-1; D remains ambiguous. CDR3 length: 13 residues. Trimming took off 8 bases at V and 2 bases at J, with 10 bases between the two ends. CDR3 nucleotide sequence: TGTGCCAGCGGGGATGGTGCCTACAATGAGCAGTTCTTC. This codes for CASGDGAYNEQFF.

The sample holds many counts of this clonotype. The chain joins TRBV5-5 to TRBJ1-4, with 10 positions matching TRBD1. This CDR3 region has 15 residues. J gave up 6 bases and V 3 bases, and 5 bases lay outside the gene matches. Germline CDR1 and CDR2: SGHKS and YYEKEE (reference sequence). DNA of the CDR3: TGTGCCAGCAGCTCCCGGACAGGGGGGGATGAAAAACTGTTTTTT. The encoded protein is CASSSRTGGDEKLFF.

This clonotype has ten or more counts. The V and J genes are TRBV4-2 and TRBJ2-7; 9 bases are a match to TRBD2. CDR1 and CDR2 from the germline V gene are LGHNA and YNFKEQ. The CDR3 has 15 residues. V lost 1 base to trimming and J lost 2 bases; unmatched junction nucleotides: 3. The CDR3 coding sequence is TGTGCCAGCAGCCAAGCTCTAGCGGGAACCTACGAGCAGTACTTC. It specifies CASSQALAGTYEQYF.

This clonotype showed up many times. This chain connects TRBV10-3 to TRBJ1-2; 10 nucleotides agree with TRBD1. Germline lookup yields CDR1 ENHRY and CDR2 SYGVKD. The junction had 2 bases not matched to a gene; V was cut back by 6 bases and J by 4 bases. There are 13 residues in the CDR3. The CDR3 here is CAIRGQGPYGYTF. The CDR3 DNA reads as TGTGCCATCAGGGGACAGGGGCCCTATGGCTACACCTTC.

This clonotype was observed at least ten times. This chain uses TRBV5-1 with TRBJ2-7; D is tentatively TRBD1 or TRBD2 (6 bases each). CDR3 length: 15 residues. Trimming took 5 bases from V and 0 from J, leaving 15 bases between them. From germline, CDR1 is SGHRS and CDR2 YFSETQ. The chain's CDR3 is CASRRERGLSYEQYF. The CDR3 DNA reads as TGCGCCAGCAGGAGGGAACGGGGGCTCTCCTACGAGCAGTACTTC.

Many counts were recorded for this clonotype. The CDR3 DNA reads as TGCAGTGCTGGCGACAGGGGGCATTGGGAGCAGTACTTC. It yields the protein CSAGDRGHWEQYF. This chain joins TRBV20-1 and TRBJ2-7, with TRBD1 identical over 10 bases. Germline CDR1 DFQATT, CDR2 SNEGSKA (reference sequence). The CDR3 is 13 residues long. Trimming took 5 bases from V and 7 from J; bases not matched to a gene: 8.

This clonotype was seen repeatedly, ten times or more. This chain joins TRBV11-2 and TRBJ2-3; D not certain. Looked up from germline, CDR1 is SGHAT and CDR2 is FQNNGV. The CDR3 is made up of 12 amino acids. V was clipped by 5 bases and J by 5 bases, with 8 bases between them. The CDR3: CASSRQVDTQYF. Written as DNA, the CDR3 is TGTGCCAGCAGCCGACAAGTAGATACGCAGTATTTT.

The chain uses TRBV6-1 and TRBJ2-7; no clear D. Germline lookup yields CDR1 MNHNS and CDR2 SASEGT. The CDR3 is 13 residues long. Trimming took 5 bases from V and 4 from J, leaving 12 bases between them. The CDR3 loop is CASSTTGLYEQYF. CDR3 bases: TGTGCCAGCAGTACCACCGGCCTATACGAGCAGTACTTC.

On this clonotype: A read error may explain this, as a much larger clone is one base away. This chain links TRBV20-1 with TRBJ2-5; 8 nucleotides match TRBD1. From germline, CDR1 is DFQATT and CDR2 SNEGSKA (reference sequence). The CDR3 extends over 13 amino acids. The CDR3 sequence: CSANRGAQENQYF. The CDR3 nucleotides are TGCAGTGCTAACAGGGGGGCCCAAGAGAACCAGTACTTC.

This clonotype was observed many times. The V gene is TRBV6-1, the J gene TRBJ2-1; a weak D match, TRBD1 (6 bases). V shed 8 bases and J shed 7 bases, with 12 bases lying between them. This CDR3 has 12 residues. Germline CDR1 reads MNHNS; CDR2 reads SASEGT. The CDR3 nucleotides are TGTGCCAGCGGCCGGACAGCAAATGAGCAGTTCTTC. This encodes CASGRTANEQFF.

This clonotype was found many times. The CDR3 DNA follows: TGTGCCAGCGGGGGAAAACATAGCACAGATACGCAGTATTTT. It is translated as CASGGKHSTDTQYF. The genes are TRBV12-3 or TRBV12-4 and TRBJ2-3, with D perhaps assigned TRBD1 or TRBD2 (5 bases each). V lost 8 bases to trimming and J lost 0 bases, with 12 bases between them. This CDR3 contains 14 residues.

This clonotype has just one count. The CDR3 sequence is CASSAPTVPRISPTF. CDR3 nucleotide sequence: TGTGCCAGCAGTGCCCCGACAGTGCCCAGAATTAGTCCCACCTTC. The genes are TRBV6-2 or TRBV6-3 and TRBJ1-2, with a possible D match to TRBD1 (5 bases). The CDR3 loop spans 15 amino acids. Germline CDR1 reads MNHEY; CDR2 reads SVGEGT. V lost 5 bases, J lost 13 bases, and 26 bases lay in between.

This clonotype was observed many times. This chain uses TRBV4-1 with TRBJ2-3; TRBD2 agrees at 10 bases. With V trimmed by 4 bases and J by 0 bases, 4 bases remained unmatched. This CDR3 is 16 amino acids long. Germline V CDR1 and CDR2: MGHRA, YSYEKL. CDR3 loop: CASSRVAGGSTDTQYF. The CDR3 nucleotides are TGCGCCAGCAGCCGGGTAGCGGGAGGCAGCACAGATACGCAGTATTTT.

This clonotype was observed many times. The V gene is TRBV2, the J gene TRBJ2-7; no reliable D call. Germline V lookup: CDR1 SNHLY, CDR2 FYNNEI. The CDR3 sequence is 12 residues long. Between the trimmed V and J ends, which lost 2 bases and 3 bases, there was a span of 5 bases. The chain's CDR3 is CASSEQNYEQYF. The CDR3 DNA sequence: TGTGCCAGCAGTGAACAGAACTACGAGCAGTACTTC. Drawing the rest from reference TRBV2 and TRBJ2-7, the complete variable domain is EPEVTQTPSHQVTQMGQEVILRCVPISNHLYFYWYRQILGQKVEFLVSFYNNEISEKSEIFDDQFSVERPDGSNFTLKIRSTKLEDSAMYFCASSEQNYEQYFGPGTRLTVT.

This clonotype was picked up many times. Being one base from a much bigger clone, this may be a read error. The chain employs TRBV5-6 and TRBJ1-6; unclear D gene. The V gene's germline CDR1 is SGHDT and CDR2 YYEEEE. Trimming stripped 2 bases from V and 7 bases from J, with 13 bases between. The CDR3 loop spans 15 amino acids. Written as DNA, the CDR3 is TGTGCCAGCAGCTTTGGTGGGAAGAGAAATTCACCCCTCCACTTT. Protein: CASSFGGKRNSPLHF.

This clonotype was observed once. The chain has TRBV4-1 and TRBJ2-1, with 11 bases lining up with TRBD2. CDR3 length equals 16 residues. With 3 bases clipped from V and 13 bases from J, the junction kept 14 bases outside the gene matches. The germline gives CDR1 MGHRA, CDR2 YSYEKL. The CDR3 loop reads CASSHQGLADYNVQFF. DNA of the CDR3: TGCGCCAGCAGCCATCAGGGACTAGCGGATTACAATGTTCAGTTCTTC.

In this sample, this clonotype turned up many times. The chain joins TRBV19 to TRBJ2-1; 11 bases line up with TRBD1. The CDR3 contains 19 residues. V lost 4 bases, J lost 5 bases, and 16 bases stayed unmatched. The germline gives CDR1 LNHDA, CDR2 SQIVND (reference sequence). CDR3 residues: CASSTGTGGYGEIDNEQFF. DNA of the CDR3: TGTGCCAGTAGTACCGGGACAGGGGGATATGGGGAAATTGACAATGAGCAGTTCTTC.

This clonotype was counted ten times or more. CDR3 protein: CASSQDTAGIQETQYF. The CDR3 DNA is TGTGCCAGCAGCCAAGATACAGCAGGAATACAAGAGACCCAGTACTTC. The chain uses TRBV3-1 and TRBJ2-5; D is undetermined. The germline CDR1 and CDR2 sequences are LGHDT and YNNKEL (reference sequence). The V and J ends lost 0 bases and 2 bases respectively, with 13 bases between them. This CDR3 has 16 amino acids.

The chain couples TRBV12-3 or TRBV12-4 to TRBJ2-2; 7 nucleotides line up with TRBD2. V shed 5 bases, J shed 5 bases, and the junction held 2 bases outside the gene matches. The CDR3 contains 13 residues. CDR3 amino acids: CASSQRGTGELFF. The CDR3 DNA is TGTGCCAGCAGTCAGCGGGGAACCGGGGAGCTGTTTTTT.